The subject of this entry is one T cell receptor (beta chain). Its antigen remains unidentified. The source of the sample is a study of shared clonotypes between healthy human individuals. Findings of the study overall: What naive subsets generally showed was a larger estimated richness than memory subsets showed. Incomplete sequencing of sorted subsets was indicated by rarefaction despite large depth. Sequencing depth was expected to influence donor clonotype sharing.

Under the authors' procedure: Without quality scores, immunoSEQ junctional reads could not be filtered like full-length reads. Clones were read by immunoSEQ multiplex PCR, and TCRdb kept only the in-frame ones, dropping some. The DNA gave D and trimming, while V, J and clone size come from that table. The sample shows roughly 520,000 clones, 90% to 97% of them seen only once. This CDR3 contains 16 residues. CDR1 and CDR2 from the germline V gene are SNHLY and FYNNEI. J was trimmed by 7 bases and V by 4 bases; bases with no gene match: 12. The rearrangement uses TRBV2 and TRBJ2-7; the match to TRBD1 covers 11 bases. The material sequenced was naive CD4+ T cells sorted from blood. The subset denotes: CD45RA+ positively selected. This receptor was identified in a woman in her twenties or thirties in good health. CDR3 DNA sequence: TGTGCCAGCAGTGGGGACCGCGGACAGGGGGCGCGGGAGCAGTACTTC. Protein sequence: CASSGDRGQGAREQYF.